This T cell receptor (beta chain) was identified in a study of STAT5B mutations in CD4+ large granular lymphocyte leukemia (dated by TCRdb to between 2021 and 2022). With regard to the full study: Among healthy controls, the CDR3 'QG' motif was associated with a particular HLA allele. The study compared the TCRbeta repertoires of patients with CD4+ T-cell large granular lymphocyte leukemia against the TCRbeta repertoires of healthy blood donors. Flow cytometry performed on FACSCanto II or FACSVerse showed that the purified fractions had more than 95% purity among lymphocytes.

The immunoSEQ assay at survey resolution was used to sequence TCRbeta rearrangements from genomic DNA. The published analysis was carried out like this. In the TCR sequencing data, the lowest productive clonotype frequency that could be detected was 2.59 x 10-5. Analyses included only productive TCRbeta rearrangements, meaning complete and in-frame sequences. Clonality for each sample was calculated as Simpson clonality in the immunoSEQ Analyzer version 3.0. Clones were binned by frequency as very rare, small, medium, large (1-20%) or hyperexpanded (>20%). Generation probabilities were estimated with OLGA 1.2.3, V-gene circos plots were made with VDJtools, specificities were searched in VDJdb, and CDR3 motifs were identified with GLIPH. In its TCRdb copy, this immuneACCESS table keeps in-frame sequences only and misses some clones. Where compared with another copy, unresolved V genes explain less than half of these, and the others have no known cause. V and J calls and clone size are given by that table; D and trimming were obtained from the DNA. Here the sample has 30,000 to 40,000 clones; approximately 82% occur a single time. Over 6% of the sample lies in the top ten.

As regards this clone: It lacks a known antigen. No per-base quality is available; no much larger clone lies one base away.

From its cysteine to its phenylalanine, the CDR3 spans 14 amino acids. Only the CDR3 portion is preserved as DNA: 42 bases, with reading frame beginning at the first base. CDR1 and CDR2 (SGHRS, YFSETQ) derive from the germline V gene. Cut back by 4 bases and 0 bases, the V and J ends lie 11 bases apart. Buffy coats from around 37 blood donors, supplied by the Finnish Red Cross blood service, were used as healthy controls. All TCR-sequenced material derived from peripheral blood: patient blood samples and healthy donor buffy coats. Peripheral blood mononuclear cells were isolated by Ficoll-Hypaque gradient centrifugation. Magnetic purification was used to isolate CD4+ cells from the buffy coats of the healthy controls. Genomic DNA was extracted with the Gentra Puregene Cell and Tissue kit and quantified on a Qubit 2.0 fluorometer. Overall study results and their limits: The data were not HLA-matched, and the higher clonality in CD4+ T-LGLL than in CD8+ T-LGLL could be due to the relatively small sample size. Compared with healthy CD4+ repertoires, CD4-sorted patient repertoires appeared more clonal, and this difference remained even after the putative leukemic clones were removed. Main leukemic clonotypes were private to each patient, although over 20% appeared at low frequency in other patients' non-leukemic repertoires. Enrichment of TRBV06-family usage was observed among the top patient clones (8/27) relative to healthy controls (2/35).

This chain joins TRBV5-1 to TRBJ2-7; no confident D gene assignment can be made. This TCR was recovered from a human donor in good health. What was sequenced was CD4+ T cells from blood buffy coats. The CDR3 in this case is CASSPVRSSYEQYF. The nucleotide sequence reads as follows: TGCGCCAGCAGCCCCGTAAGGAGCTCCTACGAGCAGTACTTC. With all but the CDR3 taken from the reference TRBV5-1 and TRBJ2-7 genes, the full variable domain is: KAGVTQTPRYLIKTRGQQVTLSCSPISGHRSVSWYQQTPGQGLQFLFEYFSETQRNKGNFPGRFSGRQFSNSRSEMNVSTLELGDSALYLCASSPVRSSYEQYFGPGTRLTVT.